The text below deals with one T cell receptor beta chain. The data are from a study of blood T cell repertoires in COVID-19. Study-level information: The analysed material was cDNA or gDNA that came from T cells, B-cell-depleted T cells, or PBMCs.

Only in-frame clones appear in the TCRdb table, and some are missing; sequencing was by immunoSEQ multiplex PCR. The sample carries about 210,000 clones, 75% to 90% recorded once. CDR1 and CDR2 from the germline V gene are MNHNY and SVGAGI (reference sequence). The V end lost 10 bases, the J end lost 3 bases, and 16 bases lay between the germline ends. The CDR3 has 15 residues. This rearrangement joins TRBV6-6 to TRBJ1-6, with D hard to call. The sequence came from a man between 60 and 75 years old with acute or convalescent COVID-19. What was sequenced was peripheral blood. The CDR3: CATEAGSDYNSPLHF. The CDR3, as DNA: TGTGCCACCGAAGCGGGCTCCGACTATAATTCACCCCTCCACTTT.